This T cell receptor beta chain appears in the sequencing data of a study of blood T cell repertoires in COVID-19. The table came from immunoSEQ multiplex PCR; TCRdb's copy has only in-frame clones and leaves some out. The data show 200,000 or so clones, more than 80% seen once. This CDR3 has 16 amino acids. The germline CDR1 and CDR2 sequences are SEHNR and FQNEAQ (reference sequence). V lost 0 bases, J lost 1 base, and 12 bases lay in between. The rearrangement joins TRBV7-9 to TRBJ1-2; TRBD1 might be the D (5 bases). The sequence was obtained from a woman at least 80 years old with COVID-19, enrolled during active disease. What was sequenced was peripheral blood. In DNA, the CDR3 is TGTGCCAGCAGCTTAGCACGGGGGGACTTTAACTATGGCTACACCTTC. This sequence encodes CASSLARGDFNYGYTF.